This paragraph reports one T cell receptor beta chain. This clonotype was seen repeatedly, ten times or more. No cognate antigen has been identified for it. Base qualities were left out, and no much larger clone turns up one base away. Interpreted using the paper, the time point label stands for: sample taken at primary tumor resection. Whole RNA extracted from tumor and nontumor lung tissue, or from cryopreserved PBMC samples, was used for TCR sequencing without cell sorting. The donors were more than 65 patients from the lung TRACERx cohort who had early-stage, untreated non-small cell lung cancer. Patients were selected for TCR sequencing only if sufficient RNA was available from at least two tumor regions. Before being selected, tumor and adjacent nontumor lung specimens were reviewed by a lung pathologist. These data come from a study of spatial heterogeneity in lung cancer (dated by TCRdb to between 2018 and 2021). Background for the entire study: More beta-chain than alpha-chain transcripts were consistently detected, likely reflecting higher beta-chain transcript abundance. TCR alpha and beta repertoires were quantitatively compared across multiple tumor regions, matched nontumor lung and blood in non-small cell lung cancer. In the raw uncorrected reads, each unique combination of TCR and UMI appeared more than ten times on average. Nonsynonymous mutation counts, determined by whole-exome sequencing of tumor tissue, were related to features of the TCR repertoire. At surgery, both alpha and beta chains were TCR-sequenced in some 220 tumor regions, approximately 64 matched nontumor lung samples and some 60 PBMC samples. The investigation overall reported the following: Additional single-cell paired TCR alpha and beta sequencing was considered necessary to confirm, at a functional level, the hypothesis that regional TCRs recognize regional mutations.

Receptors were amplified or captured by 5' RACE. For sequencing, a NextSeq 500 was employed. To allow correction of PCR and sequencing errors, the TCR library protocol tagged every TCR cDNA molecule with a unique molecular identifier. In the original analysis: TCR identification, UMI-based error correction and CDR3 extraction were performed with Decombinator tools. Expanded TCRs were defined as those above a frequency of 2 per 1,000, corresponding to the top 1% of the tumor frequency distribution. Renyi diversity was calculated using the R vegan package after each repertoire was subsampled 100 times to 5,000 TCRs. CDR3 similarity networks were constructed using string-kernel similarity of amino acid triplets, with links drawn between CDR3s whose pairwise similarity was above 0.82. Using fastp at Q25 and MiXCR, TCRdb reprocessed the public reads and kept productive beta chains. Rows are combined by CDR3 protein, so each entry shows the most common genes and DNA. The V and J calls follow TCRdb's processing rather than the paper's. For this sample there are about 2,600 distinct CDR3 sequences; about 4.5% appear just once. The biggest ten clones account for less than 30% of the sample.

V is pruned by 6 bases and J by 7 bases, leaving 13 bases of the junction without a gene match. The germline V gene (reference sequence) specifies MNHNY as CDR1 and SVGAGI as CDR2. From the cysteine through the phenylalanine, the CDR3 covers 16 amino acids. Left in the record is the CDR3 DNA by itself, 48 bases read in frame from the first base. The sample consisted of normal lung tissue next to the tumor, taken at surgery. This chain is built from TRBV6-6 and TRBJ2-1; 9 bases in the junction line up with TRBD2. The sequence was obtained from a female donor with early-stage non-small cell lung cancer. The CDR3 loop reads CASRTIIAGVGNEQFF. The nucleotides read TGTGCCAGCAGGACGATTATAGCGGGAGTTGGGAATGAGCAGTTCTTC.